The subject of this entry is one T cell receptor beta chain. What it recognizes is unknown. The data are from a study of T cell responses to AZD1222 COVID-19 vaccine. Study-wide points: At baseline, seropositivity was found in only 6 or 7 AZD1222 recipients. Spike-spanning, vaccine-associated CD4 TCRs were dominant at 160-218 and 743-854. Donors were mostly white British, more females; clonal diversity possibly underestimated.

Method: immunoSEQ multiplex PCR; TCRdb's copy keeps in-frame clones and lacks some. The sample holds 90,000 to 120,000 clones; 80% to 95% are singletons and the top ten take approximately 9.3%. CDR3 length: 15 amino acids. V lost 1 base and J lost 5; bases outside the gene matches: 5. Germline loops: CDR1 SGHRS, CDR2 YFSETQ. The clonotype comes from an adult who received the AZD1222 COVID-19 vaccine. This chain uses TRBV5-1 with TRBJ2-1; 8 bases match TRBD2. Here the sequenced sample was peripheral blood, taken 28 days after the second AZD1222 dose. The DNA of the CDR3 is TGCGCCAGCAGCTTGTGGGGCGGGGGGAACAATGAGCAGTTCTTC. As protein: CASSLWGGGNNEQFF.